Described below is a single T cell receptor (beta chain) sequence and its context. This CDR3 spans 16 amino acids. The V segment lost 5 bases and the J segment 2 bases; nucleotides outside the gene matches: 6. Germline lookup yields CDR1 SGHTA and CDR2 FQGNSA. Profiling relied on immunoSEQ multiplex PCR, and the TCRdb table lists in-frame clones only, not all of them. Among approximately 92,000 clones listed, 94% were seen once. The record originates from a study of OX40 agonist ivuxolimab in advanced cancers. The sequence was collected from an adult with an advanced solid tumor such as melanoma, head and neck, liver or kidney cancer. The V call is TRBV7-2, the J call TRBJ1-4; 9 nucleotides line up with TRBD1. This material consisted of CD4+ or CD8+ T cells sorted from blood, taken in a trial of the OX40 agonist ivuxolimab. The CDR3 sequence is CASSERQGGTNEKLFF. The CDR3 DNA follows: TGTGCCAGCAGCGAACGACAGGGGGGGACTAATGAAAAACTGTTTTTT.